This TCR beta chain originates from a study of vaccination effects on CD4 cells after COVID-19. The wider study: After vaccination, samples were taken early and late from three convalescent patients. Broader study findings: In people who had recovered, most post-vaccine spike-reactive clones were new vaccine-induced clones. In the late period after vaccination, infection- and vaccine-induced clones contracted markedly.

TCRdb keeps only in-frame clones here, not all; method: immunoSEQ multiplex PCR. The data show 14,000 or so clones, with around 81% seen just once and less than 20% held by the top ten. As to this clone: Its antigen is still unknown.

Trimming left V 6 bases short and J 5 bases short, with 13 bases between. The CDR3 consists of 13 residues. ViraFEST used viral peptide pools to expand antigen-specific CD4+ T cells before sequencing. When 10 to 11 days of culture had elapsed, CD4+ T cells were isolated. PCR confirmed that the person was infected with SARS-CoV-2 between March and December 2020. Two-dose BNT162b2 or mRNA-1273 vaccination was given to participants. This clonotype was obtained from a human donor who had a prior SARS-CoV-2 infection. The V and J genes are TRBV12-3 or TRBV12-4 and TRBJ1-2, with D uncertain. The sample was CD4+ T cells from PBMCs cultured with SARS-CoV-2 spike peptides, taken after COVID-19 vaccination. The chain's CDR3 is CASSPDPIYGYTF. CDR3 nucleotides: TGTGCCAGCAGCCCCGACCCAATATATGGCTACACCTTC.